The clone carrying this T cell receptor beta chain was counted many times. Its antigen is not known. This CDR3 is 13 amino acids long. The germline CDR1 and CDR2 sequences are MNHNY and SVGAGI (reference sequence). Trimming left V 8 bases short and J 4 bases short, with 12 bases between. The data belong to a study of CD8 T cells in ankylosing spondylitis. General study findings and limits: Existing reports had already noted some motif variants in reactive arthritis synovial fluid and blood. Ankylosing spondylitis blood appeared to carry a characteristic TCR beta motif of eight or nine highly homologous variants.

Making the TCR beta libraries involved quantitative 5'-RACE with molecular barcodes. TCRdb processed the 5' RACE reads anew with MiXCR; each CDR3 protein has one entry. The table shows 200,000 to 300,000 distinct CDR3 sequences, with more than 20% occurring only once. The source of this sequence is a male donor with ankylosing spondylitis or in good health (not recorded which). Specimen: blood, either unsorted or a sorted T cell fraction (not recorded which). The chain employs TRBV6-6 and TRBJ1-3; D is unresolved. In DNA form, the CDR3 reads TGTGCCAGCTGTGATCCCAAGGGAAACACCATATATTTT. Translation: CASCDPKGNTIYF.